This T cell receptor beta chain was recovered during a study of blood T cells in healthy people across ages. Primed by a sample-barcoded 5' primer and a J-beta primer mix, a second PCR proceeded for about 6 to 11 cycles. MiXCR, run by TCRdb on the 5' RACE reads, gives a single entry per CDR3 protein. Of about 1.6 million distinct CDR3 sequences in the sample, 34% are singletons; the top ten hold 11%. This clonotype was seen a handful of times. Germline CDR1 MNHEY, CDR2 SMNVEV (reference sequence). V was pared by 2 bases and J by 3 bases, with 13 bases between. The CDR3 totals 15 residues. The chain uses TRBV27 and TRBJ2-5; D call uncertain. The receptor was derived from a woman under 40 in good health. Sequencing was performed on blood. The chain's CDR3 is CASSLTPRGKETQYF. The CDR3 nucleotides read TGTGCCAGCAGTTTAACCCCCCGTGGGAAAGAGACCCAGTACTTC.